The next 21 T cell receptor beta chains were all read from a single sample in a study of OX40 agonist ivuxolimab in advanced cancers. Clones were read by immunoSEQ multiplex PCR, and TCRdb kept only the in-frame ones, dropping some. The sample shows about 46,000 clones, more than 70% of them seen only once. The specimen comprised CD4+ or CD8+ T cells sorted from blood, sampled in a trial of the OX40 agonist ivuxolimab. The receptor source for this set is an adult with an advanced solid tumor such as melanoma, head and neck, liver or kidney cancer.

The rearrangement links TRBV12-5 to TRBJ1-3; weak D call: TRBD1 (5 bases). Per the germline V gene, CDR1 is LGHNT and CDR2 is FRNRAP. V was cut by 0 bases and J by 4 bases, with 19 bases left in between. This CDR3 has 18 residues. This chain's CDR3 is CASGLVIGFGGFGNTIYF. In DNA form, the CDR3 reads TGTGCTAGTGGTTTGGTAATCGGTTTTGGGGGTTTCGGAAACACCATATATTTT.

This clone has only one observation. This chain uses TRBV19 with TRBJ2-2, with unresolved D. V was pared by 3 bases and J by 5 bases, with 10 bases between. The CDR3 covers 14 residues. Germline V lookup: CDR1 LNHDA, CDR2 SQIVND (reference sequence). The CDR3 DNA follows: TGTGCCAGTAGTATGAGTCCGACGACCGGGGAGCTGTTTTTT. Translated: CASSMSPTTGELFF. Filled out from reference TRBV19 and TRBJ2-2, the complete variable domain reads DGGITQSPKYLFRKEGQNVTLSCEQNLNHDAMYWYRQDPGQGLRLIYYSQIVNDFQKGDIAEGYSVSREKKESFPLTVTSAQKNPTAFYLCASSMSPTTGELFFGEGSRLTVL.

The V gene is TRBV11-2, the J gene TRBJ2-7; no clear D gene. This CDR3 spans 14 amino acids. V lost 5 bases and J lost 1, with 12 bases in between. Looked up from germline, CDR1 is SGHAT and CDR2 is FQNNGV. The CDR3 here is CASSPTTGSYEQYF. CDR3 sequence (DNA): TGTGCCAGCAGCCCCACGACGGGTTCCTACGAGCAGTACTTC. The variable domain in full, completed from reference TRBV11-2 and TRBJ2-7, reads EAGVAQSPRYKIIEKRQSVAFWCNPISGHATLYWYQQILGQGPKLLIQFQNNGVVDDSQLPKDRFSAERLKGVDSTLKIQPAKLEDSAVYLCASSPTTGSYEQYFGPGTRLTVT.

The rearrangement links TRBV9 to TRBJ2-1; D gene unclear. The CDR3 runs to 13 residues. Germline CDR1 reads SGDLS; CDR2 reads YYNGEE. V lost 0 bases and J 3 bases, leaving 4 bases between the germline ends. The CDR3 DNA reads TGTGCCAGCAGCGTAGATAGCTACAATGAGCAGTTCTTC. Its protein product is CASSVDSYNEQFF.

The genes are TRBV5-1 and TRBJ2-5; D remains unclear. With 6 bases removed from V and 4 bases from J, the gap between germline ends came to 7 bases. CDR1 SGHRS and CDR2 YFSETQ come from the germline V gene. The CDR3 extends over 11 amino acids. Here the CDR3 DNA reads TGCGCCAGCACCTTTGGAGAGACCCAGTACTTC. This sequence encodes CASTFGETQYF. Variable domain in full (rest from reference TRBV5-1 and TRBJ2-5): KAGVTQTPRYLIKTRGQQVTLSCSPISGHRSVSWYQQTPGQGLQFLFEYFSETQRNKGNFPGRFSGRQFSNSRSEMNVSTLELGDSALYLCASTFGETQYFGPGTRLLVL.

V usage is TRBV30 and J usage is TRBJ1-2; no clear D. The CDR3 runs 12 residues. The V gene's germline CDR1 is GTSNPN and CDR2 SVGIG (reference sequence). V was shortened by 5 bases and J by 8 bases, with 15 bases between the two germline ends. For the CDR3, the DNA is TGTGCCTGGGCGGAGGGTTATTACGGCTACACCTTC. It yields the protein CAWAEGYYGYTF.

The J gene is TRBJ2-7, the V gene TRBV4-1; D remains unclear. The CDR3 runs 13 residues. Deletions cut 1 base from V and 1 base from J, with 5 bases between. From germline, CDR1 is MGHRA and CDR2 YSYEKL. CDR3 DNA sequence: TGCGCCAGCAGCCAAGGGGATTCCTACGAGCAGTACTTC. It specifies CASSQGDSYEQYF.

The chain links TRBV29-1 to TRBJ2-2; 8 positions match TRBD1. The CDR3 is 16 residues long. The V and J ends lost 7 bases and 5 bases, in that order; junction bases with no gene match: 15. In germline, CDR1 is SQVTM, CDR2 ANQGSEA. The CDR3 sequence: CSAVPGGADSTGELFF. DNA for the CDR3: TGCAGCGCGGTCCCAGGGGGCGCGGATTCAACCGGGGAGCTGTTTTTT.

The rearrangement uses TRBV4-3 and TRBJ2-1; perhaps TRBD1 as D (6 bases). The germline V and J ends were trimmed by 6 bases and 4 bases, with 13 bases remaining between them. Germline values: CDR1 LGHNA, CDR2 YSLEER. The CDR3 spans 14 residues. The CDR3 bases are TGCGCCAGCAGTCCCGACAGGACGTACAATGAGCAGTTCTTC. Amino acid sequence: CASSPDRTYNEQFF.

This sequence joins TRBV27 and TRBJ2-7; D is ambiguous. V was pared by 2 bases and J by 0 bases, with 11 bases between. The CDR3 has 15 residues. CDR1 and CDR2 from the germline V gene are MNHEY and SMNVEV (reference sequence). The CDR3 sequence: CASSLRGFSSYEQYF. CDR3 DNA: TGTGCCAGCAGTTTACGAGGCTTCAGCTCCTACGAGCAGTACTTC.

V usage is TRBV6-5 and J usage is TRBJ2-2, with D possibly being TRBD1 (6 bases). Trimming shortened V by 0 bases and J by 15 bases, and 14 bases separated the two germline ends. Germline V gene sequence: CDR1 MNHEY, CDR2 SVGAGI. The CDR3 has 13 residues. The CDR3 bases are TGTGCCAGCAGTTACTCGGACAGTAGGGACGTGTTTTTT. This sequence encodes CASSYSDSRDVFF.

The J gene is TRBJ2-3, the V gene TRBV27; 11 bases are a match to TRBD2. This CDR3 spans 17 amino acids. V dropped 5 bases and J dropped 3; count of bases not matched to a gene: 10. In germline, CDR1 is MNHEY, CDR2 SMNVEV (reference sequence). CDR3 sequence (DNA): TGTGCCAGCAGTCCACCCTTAGCGGGGGGGCTTACAGATACGCAGTATTTT. This gives the protein CASSPPLAGGLTDTQYF.

This clone was observed a few times. The chain carries TRBV29-1 and TRBJ2-7; D is ambiguous. The length of the CDR3 is 11 residues. Deletions cut 6 bases from V and 6 bases from J, with 12 bases between. Germline V gene sequence: CDR1 SQVTM, CDR2 ANQGSEA. DNA of the CDR3: TGCAGCGTGAGACATACTGGCGAGCAGTACTTC. It translates to CSVRHTGEQYF.

This chain joins TRBV9 and TRBJ2-1; TRBD2 matches 12 bases. Trimming cost V 0 bases and J 7 bases; bases outside gene matches: 8. The CDR3 is made up of 17 amino acids. Germline CDR1 and CDR2: SGDLS and YYNGEE. The CDR3 region has the DNA TGTGCCAGCAGCGTAGGCCGACTAGCGGGAGTCCGGAATGAGCAGTTCTTC. It translates to CASSVGRLAGVRNEQFF.

This clone has a handful of counts. The V and J genes are TRBV5-4 and TRBJ2-3, with D possibly being TRBD2 (5 bases). CDR3 length: 13 amino acids. The germline V gene encodes CDR1 SGHNT and CDR2 YYREEE (reference sequence). Trimming removed 3 bases at V and 5 bases at J, with 10 bases between. Here the CDR3 DNA reads TGTGCCAGCAGCTCCTATCGGGGAGATACGCAGTATTTT. It encodes CASSSYRGDTQYF. Combining the CDR3 with reference TRBV5-4 and TRBJ2-3 gives the whole variable domain ETGVTQSPTHLIKTRGQQVTLRCSSQSGHNTVSWYQQALGQGPQFIFQYYREEENGRGNFPPRFSGLQFPNYSSELNVNALELDDSALYLCASSSYRGDTQYFGPGTRLTVL.

The chain is built from TRBV6-5 and TRBJ2-7; D tentatively fits TRBD1 or TRBD2 (5 bases each). The germline gives CDR1 MNHEY, CDR2 SVGAGI. V gave up 9 bases and J gave up 5 bases, with 23 bases separating them. The length of the CDR3 is 15 residues. The CDR3 nucleotides read TGTGCCAGTATAAGAGACAGCTTCGGGATGGACGAGCAGTACTTC. Translation: CASIRDSFGMDEQYF.

The chain is built from TRBV6-5 and TRBJ1-2; the D gene is possibly TRBD1 (5 bases). The V gene lost 5 bases and the J gene lost 1 base, with 14 bases spanning the gap. There are 15 residues in the CDR3. The V gene's germline CDR1 is MNHEY and CDR2 SVGAGI. CDR3 sequence reads: CASSTPTGVNYGYTF. The DNA for the CDR3 is TGTGCCAGCAGTACCCCCACGGGGGTTAACTATGGCTACACCTTC.

The chain joins TRBV5-6 to TRBJ1-6; D remains unclear. There are 17 residues in the CDR3. Germline CDR1 is SGHDT and CDR2 is YYEEEE. Trimming shortened V by 4 bases and J by 5 bases, and 19 bases separated the two germline ends. CDR3 in amino acids: CASSLDGSNLHNSPLHF. CDR3 bases: TGTGCCAGCAGCCTTGACGGATCGAATCTACATAATTCACCCCTCCACTTT.

The J gene is TRBJ1-1, the V gene TRBV21-1. TRBV21-1 corresponds to a pseudogene. This CDR3 comprises 18 residues. CDR3: CASSDPVRAPVVNTEAFF. For the CDR3, the DNA is TGTGCCAGCAGCGACCCAGTTCGGGCCCCGGTCGTGAACACTGAAGCTTTCTTT.

The V gene is TRBV4-1, the J gene TRBJ1-2; D perhaps matches TRBD1 (6 bases). Trimming removed 0 bases from V and 2 bases from J, with 10 bases in between. Germline CDR1 is MGHRA and CDR2 is YSYEKL. The length of the CDR3 is 15 residues. The DNA of the CDR3 is TGCGCCAGCAGCCAAGACAGGGGAGAAAACTATGGCTACACCTTC. Translation: CASSQDRGENYGYTF.

With regard to this clone: This specimen includes other DNA sequences encoding the same CDR3. The chain links TRBV27 to TRBJ1-1; D unclear. Trimming took 2 bases from V and 1 from J, leaving 5 bases between them. Per germline, CDR1 MNHEY and CDR2 SMNVEV (reference sequence). This CDR3 has 13 residues. Here the CDR3 DNA reads TGTGCCAGCAGTTTAGGTGCGAACACTGAAGCTTTCTTT. Translated: CASSLGANTEAFF.